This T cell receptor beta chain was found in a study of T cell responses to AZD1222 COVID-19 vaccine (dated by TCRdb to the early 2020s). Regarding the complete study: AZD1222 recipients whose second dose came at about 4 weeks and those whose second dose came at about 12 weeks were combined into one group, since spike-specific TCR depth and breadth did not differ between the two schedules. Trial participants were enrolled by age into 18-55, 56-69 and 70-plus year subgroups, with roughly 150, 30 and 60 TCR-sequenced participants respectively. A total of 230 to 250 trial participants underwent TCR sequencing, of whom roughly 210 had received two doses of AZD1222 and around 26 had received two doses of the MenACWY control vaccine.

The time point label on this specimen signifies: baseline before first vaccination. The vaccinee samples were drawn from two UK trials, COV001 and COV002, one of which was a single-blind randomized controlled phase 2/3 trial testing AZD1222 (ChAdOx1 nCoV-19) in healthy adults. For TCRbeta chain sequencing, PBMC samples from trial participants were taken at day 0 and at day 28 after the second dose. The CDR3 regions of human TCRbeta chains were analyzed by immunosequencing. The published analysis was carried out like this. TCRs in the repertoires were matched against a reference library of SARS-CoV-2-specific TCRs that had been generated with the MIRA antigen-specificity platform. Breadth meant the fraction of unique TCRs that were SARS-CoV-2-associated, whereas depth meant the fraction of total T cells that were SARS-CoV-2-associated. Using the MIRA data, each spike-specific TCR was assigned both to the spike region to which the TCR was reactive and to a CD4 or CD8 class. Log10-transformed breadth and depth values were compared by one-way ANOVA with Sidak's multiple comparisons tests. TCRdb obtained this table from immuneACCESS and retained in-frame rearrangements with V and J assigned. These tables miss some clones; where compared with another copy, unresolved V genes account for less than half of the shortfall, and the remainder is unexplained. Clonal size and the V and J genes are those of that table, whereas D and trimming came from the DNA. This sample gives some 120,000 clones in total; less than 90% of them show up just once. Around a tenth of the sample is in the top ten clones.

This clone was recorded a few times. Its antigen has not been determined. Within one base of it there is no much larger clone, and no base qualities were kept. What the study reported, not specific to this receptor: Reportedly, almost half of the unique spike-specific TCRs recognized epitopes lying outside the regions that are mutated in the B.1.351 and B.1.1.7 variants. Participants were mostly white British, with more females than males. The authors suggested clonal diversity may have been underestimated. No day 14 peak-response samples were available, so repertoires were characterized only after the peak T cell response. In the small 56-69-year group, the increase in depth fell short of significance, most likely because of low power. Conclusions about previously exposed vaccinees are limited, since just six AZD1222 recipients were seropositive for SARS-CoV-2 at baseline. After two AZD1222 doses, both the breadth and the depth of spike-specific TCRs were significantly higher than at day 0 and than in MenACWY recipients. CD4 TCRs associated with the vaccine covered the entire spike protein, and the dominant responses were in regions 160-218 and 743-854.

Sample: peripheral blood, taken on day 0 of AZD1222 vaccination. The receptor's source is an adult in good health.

The nucleotides are TGTGCCAGTAGCCTCTCGGGGCGAGAGACCCAGTACTTC. This sequence encodes CASSLSGRETQYF. The rearranged segments are TRBV19 and TRBJ2-5; the D gene is perhaps TRBD1 or TRBD2, as each covers 5 bases. V is pared back by 6 bases and J by 4 bases, with 12 bases lying between the germline termini. Based on the germline V gene (reference sequence), the CDR1 and CDR2 sequences are LNHDA and SQIVND. Its CDR3 holds 13 amino acids, cysteine through phenylalanine. Only the CDR3 portion is preserved as DNA: 39 bases, with reading frame beginning at the first base.